The 8 T cell receptor beta chains below were found in one sample sequenced in a study of metastatic and nonmetastatic thyroid tumors. No treatment of any kind had been given to any patient before thyroid surgery. Via MiXCR, TCRdb re-called the PCR reads. The data hold more than 15,000 clones, with around 32% observed a single time. Sequencing input: tumor tissue. These receptor sequences come from a male donor with papillary thyroid cancer or a benign thyroid nodule (not recorded which). Some clones in this sample may be carry-over from other donors' samples.

This clone was observed at least ten times. The V and J genes are TRBV20-1 and TRBJ2-5; no reliable D call. Germline V lookup: CDR1 DFQATT, CDR2 SNEGSKA (reference sequence). The CDR3 sequence is 9 residues long. Trimming cost V 5 bases and J 5 bases, with 3 bases left between them. CDR3 nucleotides: TGCAGTGCTGGGGAGACCCAGTACTTC. Translated, it gives CSAGETQYF.

This clone was observed at least ten times. Other DNA variants within this sample encode the same CDR3. The chain couples TRBV6-2 or TRBV6-3 to TRBJ2-4; TRBD1 is a possible D gene (5 bases). V dropped 6 bases and J dropped 6 bases, with 9 bases sitting between them. Germline V gene lookup returns CDR1 MNHEY and CDR2 SVGEGT. The CDR3 sequence is 12 residues long. DNA for the CDR3: TGTGCCAGCAGCTCAGACAGAAACATTCAGTACTTC. Translating gives CASSSDRNIQYF.

The CDR3 DNA reads TGTGCCAGCAGCCCCAGGGGACTAGCGACTAATGAGCAGTTCTTC. It encodes CASSPRGLATNEQFF. This chain uses TRBV7-6 with TRBJ2-1; 10 bases match TRBD2. The CDR3 is 15 residues long. Germline lookup yields CDR1 SGHVS and CDR2 FNYEAQ. The trim removed 5 bases at V and 7 bases at J, leaving 8 bases unmatched.

V gene TRBV30 combines with J gene TRBJ2-2; D gene unclear. The CDR3 runs 12 residues. Per the germline V gene, CDR1 is GTSNPN and CDR2 is SVGIG (reference sequence). V shed 2 bases and J shed 9 bases, with 10 bases lying between them. The CDR3 DNA sequence: TGTGCCTGGAGTCGGAGTTCCTGGGAGCTGTTTTTT. Translating gives CAWSRSSWELFF. Combining the CDR3 with reference TRBV30 and TRBJ2-2 gives the whole variable domain SQTIHQWPATLVQPVGSPLSLECTVEGTSNPNLYWYRQAAGRGLQLLFYSVGIGQISSEVPQNLSASRPQDRQFILSSKKLLLSDSGFYLCAWSRSSWELFFGEGSRLTVL.

This clone was counted ten times or more. V usage is TRBV5-1 and J usage is TRBJ2-3; no firm D call. V lost 6 bases to trimming and J lost 2 bases, with 7 bases between them. CDR3 length equals 12 residues. CDR1 SGHRS and CDR2 YFSETQ come from the germline V gene. CDR3 nucleotide sequence: TGCGCCAGCAACGGGCCCACAGATACGCAGTATTTT. This translates into CASNGPTDTQYF.

This clone has only a few counts. J is TRBJ2-7 and V is TRBV6-5; no clear D. The V gene's germline CDR1 is MNHEY and CDR2 SVGAGI. This CDR3 spans 13 amino acids. Trimming took off 3 bases at V and 1 base at J, with 7 bases between the two ends. In DNA form, the CDR3 reads TGTGCCAGCAGTTATGCAGAATCCTACGAGCAGTACTTC. This encodes CASSYAESYEQYF.

As concerns this clone: A read error may account for a junction end that differs from germline. The chain carries TRBV3-1 and TRBJ2-5; 7 nucleotides agree with TRBD2. Germline CDR1 LGHDT, CDR2 YNNKEL (reference sequence). CDR3 length: 15 amino acids. The CDR3 spells CASSQGYSGKDTQYF. The CDR3 nucleotides read TGTGCCAGCAGCCAAGGGTACAGCGGGAAAGATACCCAGTACTTC.

By sample fraction, this clone is medium-sized (0.01 to 0.1%). V usage is TRBV12-3 or TRBV12-4 and J usage is TRBJ1-5, with D unclear. The CDR3 covers 13 residues. Trimming left V 0 bases short and J 3 bases short, with 3 bases between. In nucleotides, the CDR3 is TGTGCCAGCAGTTTAGCTCCCAATCAGCCCCAGCATTTT. Encoded protein: CASSLAPNQPQHF.